The next 21 T cell receptor beta chains were all read from a single sample in a study of T cell repertoires in cytomegalovirus infection. No antigen is known for these receptors. TCRdb redid the calling of the reads with MiXCR, one entry per CDR3 protein. The sample has approximately 910,000 distinct CDR3 sequences, less than 40% seen once. The sample was cultured CD8+ T cells from PBMCs, taken from culture after CMV antigen stimulation. Source of these receptors: a human donor in good health (CMV status not recorded). Some clones in this sample may be carry-over from other donors' samples.

The rearrangement uses TRBV6-1 and TRBJ2-3, with 8 bases that match TRBD2. V gave up 7 bases and J gave up 6 bases; unmatched junction bases: 15. This CDR3 region has 16 residues. Germline V gene lookup returns CDR1 MNHNS and CDR2 SASEGT. CDR3 residues: CASIPPVAGLSDTQYF. In DNA, the CDR3 is TGTGCCAGCATTCCTCCGGTAGCGGGACTCAGTGATACGCAGTATTTT.

This chain connects TRBV2 to TRBJ2-1, with 7 bases lining up with TRBD1. The CDR3 consists of 16 residues. With 2 bases clipped from V and 6 bases from J, the junction kept 10 bases outside the gene matches. Germline V gene sequence: CDR1 SNHLY, CDR2 FYNNEI. The CDR3 here is CASSEYSGQKRNEQFF. In nucleotides, the CDR3 is TGTGCCAGCAGTGAATACTCGGGACAGAAACGCAATGAGCAGTTCTTC.

This clonotype was recorded once. This chain joins TRBV11-3 and TRBJ2-7; D could derive from TRBD1 or TRBD2 (5 bases each). CDR1 is SGHNT and CDR2 is YENEEA in the germline V gene. Trimming took off 2 bases at V and 7 bases at J, with 15 bases between the two ends. CDR3 length: 14 amino acids. The chain's CDR3 is CASSLSRGPGEQYF. The DNA for the CDR3 is TGTGCCAGCAGCTTAAGCCGGGGCCCCGGAGAGCAGTACTTC.

The rearrangement uses TRBV5-6 and TRBJ2-1, with 12 bases identical to TRBD1. Looked up from germline, CDR1 is SGHDT and CDR2 is YYEEEE. This CDR3 has 15 amino acids. V was clipped by 3 bases and J by 8 bases; unmatched bases: 6. CDR3 bases: TGTGCCAGCAGCTCCGGGACAGGGGGCTTTTATGAGCAGTTCTTC. This gives the protein CASSSGTGGFYEQFF.

This rearrangement joins TRBV12-3 or TRBV12-4 to TRBJ2-3; TRBD2 aligns across 9 bases. The CDR3 has 14 residues. The V segment lost 7 bases and the J segment 1 base; nucleotides outside the gene matches: 3. In DNA form, the CDR3 reads TGTGCCAGCAATCCTAGCGGGGGCACAGATACGCAGTATTTT. Protein: CASNPSGGTDTQYF.

The J gene is TRBJ1-6, the V gene TRBV9; no clear D. The germline V and J ends were trimmed by 1 base and 0 bases, with 11 bases remaining between them. CDR1 and CDR2 (germline): SGDLS, YYNGEE. The CDR3 spans 17 residues. In DNA form, the CDR3 reads TGTGCCAGCAGCGTATTTCAACAGAGCTCCTATAATTCACCCCTCCACTTT. It is translated as CASSVFQQSSYNSPLHF. Complete variable domain (other parts from reference TRBV9 and TRBJ1-6): DSGVTQTPKHLITATGQRVTLRCSPRSGDLSVYWYQQSLDQGLQFLIQYYNGEERAKGNILERFSAQQFPDLHSELNLSSLELGDSALYFCASSVFQQSSYNSPLHFGNGTRLTVT.

J is TRBJ2-7 and V is TRBV7-3; D perhaps matches TRBD1 (6 bases). This CDR3 is 15 amino acids long. V was trimmed by 2 bases and J by 6 bases, leaving 17 bases between them. From germline, CDR1 is SGHTA and CDR2 FQGTGA. The CDR3 loop reads CASSLPLGAEGEQYF. In nucleotides, the CDR3 is TGTGCCAGCAGCTTACCATTGGGGGCCGAGGGCGAGCAGTACTTC. Full variable domain (rest looked up from reference TRBV7-3 and TRBJ2-7): GAGVSQTPSNKVTEKGKYVELRCDPISGHTALYWYRQSLGQGPEFLIYFQGTGAADDSGLPNDRFFAVRPEGSVSTLKIQRTERGDSAVYLCASSLPLGAEGEQYFGPGTRLTVT.

This clonotype appeared once. One end of the junction varies from germline; a read error may be responsible. The genes are TRBV2 and TRBJ2-1; no reliable D call. Per the germline V gene, CDR1 is SNHLY and CDR2 is FYNNEI. This CDR3 comprises 11 residues. In nucleotides, the CDR3 is TGTGTCAGCACCTATGGTGGGGAGCAGTTCTTC. Translated: CVSTYGGEQFF.

This chain joins TRBV20-1 and TRBJ1-6; D uncertain. The V gene lost 0 bases and the J gene lost 8 bases, with 17 bases spanning the gap. The CDR3 is 16 amino acids. Germline-derived CDR1 and CDR2 are DFQATT and SNEGSKA (reference sequence). CDR3 DNA: TGCAGTGCTAGAGATTTAAAGGAACTAATCTATTCACCCCTCCACTTT. Its translation: CSARDLKELIYSPLHF.

A single count supports this clonotype. The chain carries TRBV6-5 and TRBJ1-1; unclear D gene. The CDR3 totals 13 residues. V was clipped by 7 bases and J by 9 bases, with 18 bases between them. Germline-derived CDR1 and CDR2 are MNHEY and SVGAGI. As DNA, the CDR3 is TGTGCCAGCAAACCCCGGCGGCGCCTTAAAGCTTTCTTT. This sequence encodes CASKPRRRLKAFF.

Only a few counts were recorded for this clonotype. The V call is TRBV25-1, the J call TRBJ1-1; tentative D call: TRBD1 (5 bases). Germline assignment: CDR1 MGHDK and CDR2 SYGVNS. The V end lost 8 bases, the J end lost 3 bases, and 10 bases lay between the germline ends. The CDR3 has 12 amino acids. CDR3 sequence reads: CASRGDDTEAFF. The CDR3 DNA reads as TGTGCCAGCCGGGGGGACGACACTGAAGCTTTCTTT.

In its sample, this clonotype was seen a few times. The chain joins TRBV7-9 to TRBJ1-1, with 8 bases fitting TRBD1. Germline CDR1 SEHNR, CDR2 FQNEAQ (reference sequence). The CDR3 contains 12 residues. With V trimmed by 5 bases and J by 7 bases, 3 bases remained unmatched. DNA of the CDR3: TGTGCCAGCAGCGGTGGACAGGGTGAAGCTTTCTTT. Translating it yields CASSGGQGEAFF.

This clonotype was observed a single time. J is TRBJ2-5 and V is TRBV4-2, with TRBD1 matching 8 bases. With 1 base clipped from V and 4 bases from J, the junction kept 5 bases outside the gene matches. The CDR3 loop spans 15 amino acids. Germline V gene data show CDR1 as LGHNA and CDR2 as YNFKEQ. The chain's CDR3 is CASSQVDRAPETQYF. CDR3 coding DNA: TGTGCCAGCAGCCAAGTGGACAGGGCCCCAGAGACCCAGTACTTC.

The rearrangement uses TRBV10-2 and TRBJ1-4; D is uncertain. Germline CDR1 and CDR2: WSHSY and SAAADI. The CDR3 is made up of 16 amino acids. Trimming shortened V by 0 bases and J by 0 bases, and 8 bases separated the two germline ends. The CDR3 nucleotides read TGCGCCAGCAGTGAGTCTAGGGTAGCAACTAATGAAAAACTGTTTTTT. Protein product: CASSESRVATNEKLFF.

CDR3 protein: CASSLSPGGAGIYF. The CDR3 coding sequence is TGTGCCAGCAGTTTAAGTCCTGGAGGGGCCGGCATATATTTT. The chain has TRBV27 and TRBJ1-3; TRBD1 might be the D (5 bases). The germline V and J ends were trimmed by 2 bases and 12 bases, with 17 bases remaining between them. Germline V gives CDR1 MNHEY, CDR2 SMNVEV (reference sequence). This CDR3 comprises 14 residues.

The J gene is TRBJ2-7, the V gene TRBV6-6; D not certain. The V gene's germline CDR1 is MNHNY and CDR2 SVGAGI (reference sequence). Trimming shortened V by 0 bases and J by 1 base, and 13 bases separated the two germline ends. The CDR3 spans 16 residues. In DNA, the CDR3 is TGTGCCAGCAGTTACTCGACCTCGGACGGATCCTACGAGCAGTACGTC. Protein product: CASSYSTSDGSYEQYV.

This clonotype was counted ten times or more. The chain joins TRBV9 to TRBJ1-4; 9 positions match TRBD1. V gave up 3 bases and J gave up 0 bases; unmatched junction bases: 3. Germline lookup yields CDR1 SGDLS and CDR2 YYNGEE. The CDR3 is made up of 16 amino acids. CDR3 DNA: TGTGCCAGCAGCGCCCGACAGGGGGCAACTAATGAAAAACTGTTTTTT. This codes for CASSARQGATNEKLFF. The full variable domain, completed using reference TRBV9 and TRBJ1-4, is DSGVTQTPKHLITATGQRVTLRCSPRSGDLSVYWYQQSLDQGLQFLIQYYNGEERAKGNILERFSAQQFPDLHSELNLSSLELGDSALYFCASSARQGATNEKLFFGSGTQLSVL.

The genes are TRBV6-1 and TRBJ2-3; D remains unclear. Germline V CDR1 and CDR2: MNHNS, SASEGT. V lost 8 bases, J lost 0 bases, and 12 bases lay in between. The CDR3 length is 14 residues. The CDR3 is CASRELDSTDTQYF. CDR3 nucleotides: TGTGCCAGCCGCGAACTCGACAGCACAGATACGCAGTATTTT.

The chain recombines TRBV27 with TRBJ1-6; D might be TRBD1 (6 bases). V dropped 3 bases and J dropped 10 bases, with 13 bases sitting between them. The V gene's germline CDR1 is MNHEY and CDR2 SMNVEV (reference sequence). The CDR3 contains 14 residues. CDR3 in amino acids: CASSFGGARSPLHF. The DNA for the CDR3 is TGTGCCAGCAGTTTCGGGGGGGCAAGGTCACCCCTCCACTTT.

Only a few counts were recorded for this clonotype. The chain is built from TRBV6-6 and TRBJ2-2; D remains unclear. V was trimmed by 5 bases and J by 4 bases, leaving 20 bases between them. The CDR3 spans 17 residues. CDR1 is MNHNY, CDR2 SVGAGI, per germline (reference sequence). Here the CDR3 reads CASSDELAYLSTGELFF. The CDR3 DNA follows: TGTGCCAGCAGTGATGAATTGGCATACTTGAGCACCGGGGAGCTGTTTTTT.

This clonotype was picked up a small number of times. This chain connects TRBV19 to TRBJ1-5; no clear D. In germline, CDR1 is LNHDA, CDR2 SQIVND (reference sequence). The CDR3 extends over 13 amino acids. Trimming left V 2 bases short and J 7 bases short, with 9 bases between. The chain's CDR3 is CASSIKGKQPQHF. DNA of the CDR3: TGTGCCAGTAGTATAAAGGGTAAGCAGCCCCAGCATTTT.